Following are 27 T cell receptor beta chains from one sample sequenced in a study of T cell responses to AZD1222 COVID-19 vaccine. The assay was immunoSEQ multiplex PCR, and TCRdb's table has in-frame clones only and misses some. Among 180,000 or so clones listed, approximately 94% were seen once. Sequencing was performed on peripheral blood, taken on day 0 of AZD1222 vaccination. Receptor source: an adult in good health.

The rearrangement links TRBV4-1 to TRBJ2-1; 9 nucleotides line up with TRBD1. V lost 2 bases to trimming and J lost 9 bases; unmatched junction nucleotides: 8. The CDR3 spans 15 residues. The germline V gene encodes CDR1 MGHRA and CDR2 YSYEKL. The CDR3 bases are TGCGCCAGCAGCCAACCGGGACAGGGAGGGGGTGAGCAGTTCTTC. It is translated as CASSQPGQGGGEQFF.

The V call is TRBV9, the J call TRBJ2-7; D is unclear. Germline CDR1 reads SGDLS; CDR2 reads YYNGEE. CDR3 length: 14 residues. V gave up 3 bases and J gave up 0 bases, with 10 bases separating them. CDR3 nucleotide sequence: TGTGCCAGCAGCGCCGCCACGGGCTCCTACGAGCAGTACTTC. It translates to CASSAATGSYEQYF.

The chain has TRBV28 and TRBJ1-5; D is uncertain. Per germline, CDR1 MDHEN and CDR2 SYDVKM. Trimming shortened V by 6 bases and J by 4 bases, and 7 bases separated the two germline ends. The CDR3 loop spans 12 amino acids. CDR3 loop: CASSRPNQPQHF. The CDR3 DNA sequence: TGTGCCAGCAGCCGGCCGAATCAGCCCCAGCATTTT.

In this sample, this clone turned up a few times. The genes are TRBV6-5 and TRBJ2-7; 11 bases agree with TRBD2. In germline, CDR1 is MNHEY, CDR2 SVGAGI. Trimming at V came to 2 bases and at J to 5 bases, leaving 2 bases not matched to a gene. The length of the CDR3 is 14 residues. CDR3 sequence: CASSYELAGDEQYF. The CDR3 DNA reads TGTGCCAGCAGTTACGAACTAGCGGGAGACGAGCAGTACTTC.

The V gene is TRBV5-5, the J gene TRBJ2-7; 7 nucleotides line up with TRBD2. CDR1 and CDR2 (germline): SGHKS, YYEKEE (reference sequence). V gave up 0 bases and J gave up 3 bases; unmatched junction bases: 9. This CDR3 spans 16 amino acids. CDR3 bases: TGTGCCAGCAGCTTGGCCGCCGGGAGGTCCTACTACGAGCAGTACTTC. Amino acid sequence: CASSLAAGRSYYEQYF.

With regard to this clone: Other DNA sequences within the sample encode an identical CDR3. CDR3 sequence: CASSDRGANYGYTF. The CDR3 coding sequence is TGTGCCAGCAGTGACAGGGGTGCTAACTATGGCTACACCTTC. This rearrangement joins TRBV2 to TRBJ1-2, with D possibly matching TRBD1 (6 bases). The germline V and J ends were trimmed by 3 bases and 0 bases, with 8 bases remaining between them. CDR1 and CDR2 from the germline V gene are SNHLY and FYNNEI. The CDR3 is 14 residues long.

The gene calls are TRBV14 and TRBJ1-2; tentatively, D is TRBD1 (5 bases). V dropped 6 bases and J dropped 7 bases, with 12 bases sitting between them. Germline CDR1 SGHDN, CDR2 FVKESK. This CDR3 has 12 residues. The CDR3 sequence is CASSRREGGYTF. The CDR3 DNA is TGTGCCAGCAGTCGCAGGGAAGGTGGCTACACCTTC.

The chain couples TRBV6-5 to TRBJ2-3; no clear D. Germline CDR1 is MNHEY and CDR2 is SVGAGI. The length of the CDR3 is 13 residues. V lost 5 bases, J lost 6 bases, and 12 bases lay in between. CDR3 sequence reads: CASSRSGPDTQYF. CDR3 nucleotide sequence: TGTGCCAGCAGTCGTAGTGGGCCGGATACGCAGTATTTT.

The chain couples TRBV4-2 to TRBJ2-1; perhaps TRBD2 as D (6 bases). Trimming took 5 bases from V and 0 from J, leaving 14 bases between them. This CDR3 has 16 residues. Germline values: CDR1 LGHNA, CDR2 YNFKEQ. The CDR3 protein is CASSTLAESSYNEQFF. The CDR3 DNA is TGTGCCAGCAGCACACTAGCCGAGAGCTCCTACAATGAGCAGTTCTTC.

This clone was detected once. The CDR3 bases are TGTGCCAGTAGTATTGGGGGTAGGGGGTACAATGAGCAGTTCTTC. This sequence encodes CASSIGGRGYNEQFF. The J gene is TRBJ2-1, the V gene TRBV19; D might be TRBD1 (6 bases). Germline CDR1 reads LNHDA; CDR2 reads SQIVND (reference sequence). V was trimmed by 3 bases and J by 4 bases, leaving 13 bases between them. CDR3 length equals 15 residues.

This chain uses TRBV5-4 with TRBJ2-1; D is unclear. Trimming took 2 bases from V and 6 from J, leaving 18 bases between them. The CDR3 contains 16 residues. Germline CDR1 reads SGHNT; CDR2 reads YYREEE (reference sequence). The CDR3, as DNA: TGTGCCAGCAGCTTAGTCCTGCAGGCCATTGGCAATGAGCAGTTCTTC. Its protein product is CASSLVLQAIGNEQFF.

The sample holds one count of this clone. The chain uses TRBV6-1 and TRBJ2-2, with D possibly TRBD2 on 5 matching bases. The germline CDR1 and CDR2 sequences are MNHNS and SASEGT. The CDR3 loop spans 15 amino acids. V was trimmed by 1 base and J by 5 bases, leaving 11 bases between them. The DNA for the CDR3 is TGTGCCAGCAGTGAAGGTGGGAGTCTTACCGGGGAGCTGTTTTTT. This translates into CASSEGGSLTGELFF.

The J gene is TRBJ1-3, the V gene TRBV19; D gene uncertain. The CDR3 has 14 amino acids. CDR1 LNHDA and CDR2 SQIVND come from the germline V gene (reference sequence). The ends were cut back, 7 bases at V and 0 bases at J, with 10 bases in the middle. DNA of the CDR3: TGTGCCAGTACCCGGGGTCGCTCTGGAAACACCATATATTTT. This translates into CASTRGRSGNTIYF.

The chain uses TRBV2 and TRBJ1-2; D is undetermined. V was trimmed by 3 bases and J by 4 bases, leaving 12 bases between them. Germline V gene sequence: CDR1 SNHLY, CDR2 FYNNEI. The CDR3 is made up of 14 amino acids. The DNA for the CDR3 is TGTGCCAGCAGTGACGACGCCGGGGTCTATGGCTACACCTTC. As protein: CASSDDAGVYGYTF.

Concerning this clone: Its ends do not fully match the called genes, so a read error is possible. V gene TRBV19 combines with J gene TRBJ2-5; 10 nucleotides agree with TRBD1. Germline loops: CDR1 LNHDA, CDR2 SQIVND (reference sequence). The CDR3 consists of 16 residues. The CDR3: CVSSIRWGQGTETQYF. For the CDR3, the DNA is TGTGTCAGTAGTATAAGGTGGGGACAGGGGACAGAGACCCAGTACTTC.

The table lists this clone with a few counts. The rearrangement joins TRBV12-5 to TRBJ1-1; the match to TRBD1 covers 12 bases. CDR3 length equals 14 residues. The germline CDR1 and CDR2 sequences are LGHNT and FRNRAP. With 6 bases clipped from V and 8 bases from J, the junction kept 7 bases outside the gene matches. The CDR3 DNA reads as TGTGCTAGTGGATCGGGACAGGGGGCAGGAGAAGCTTTCTTT. Amino acid sequence: CASGSGQGAGEAFF.

The chain recombines TRBV24-1 with TRBJ2-1, with D possibly TRBD2 on 6 matching bases. V was pared by 7 bases and J by 7 bases, with 19 bases between. This CDR3 has 15 residues. Germline V CDR1 and CDR2: KGHDR, SFDVKD. The CDR3: CATSPGGLSTNEQFF. DNA of the CDR3: TGTGCCACCAGCCCAGGAGGGCTCTCTACAAATGAGCAGTTCTTC.

This CDR3 is CASSKGGSSAGANVLTF. The CDR3 nucleotides are TGCGCCAGCAGCAAAGGGGGAAGTTCAGCTGGGGCCAACGTCCTGACTTTC. V and J are TRBV4-1 and TRBJ2-6; possibly TRBD1 for D (6 bases). The V end lost 5 bases, the J end lost 2 bases, and 16 bases lay between the germline ends. CDR3 length equals 17 residues. From germline, CDR1 is MGHRA and CDR2 YSYEKL.

In nucleotides, the CDR3 is TGTGCCAGCAGCTTACAGGGGGCCTACGAGCAGTACTTC. It codes for CASSLQGAYEQYF. V is TRBV7-2 and J is TRBJ2-7; 7 positions match TRBD1. The germline CDR1 and CDR2 sequences are SGHTA and FQGNSA. The CDR3 loop spans 13 amino acids. V gave up 2 bases and J gave up 2 bases; unmatched junction bases: 0.

The chain recombines TRBV5-8 with TRBJ2-3; perhaps TRBD2 as D (5 bases). Per germline, CDR1 SGHTS and CDR2 YDEGEE. Trimming stripped 7 bases from V and 5 bases from J, with 20 bases between. This CDR3 has 15 residues. The CDR3 bases are TGTGCCAGCGCCCGTTGGCGGCGGGTGGGAGATACGCAGTATTTT. It codes for CASARWRRVGDTQYF.

This chain connects TRBV5-5 to TRBJ1-1; D is unresolved. Germline-derived CDR1 and CDR2 are SGHKS and YYEKEE (reference sequence). Trimming took 0 bases from V and 8 from J, leaving 11 bases between them. The CDR3 runs to 13 residues. This CDR3 is CASSLVRRPEAFF. The CDR3 DNA is TGTGCCAGCAGCTTGGTTCGCAGGCCCGAAGCTTTCTTT.

V usage is TRBV19 and J usage is TRBJ2-5; D unclear. V was shortened by 5 bases and J by 9 bases, with 13 bases between the two germline ends. Germline V gives CDR1 LNHDA, CDR2 SQIVND (reference sequence). The CDR3 has 12 residues. CDR3: CASSARSSSQYF. CDR3 nucleotide sequence: TGTGCCAGTAGTGCCCGGTCCTCATCCCAGTACTTC. The whole variable domain, remainder taken from reference TRBV19 and TRBJ2-5, is DGGITQSPKYLFRKEGQNVTLSCEQNLNHDAMYWYRQDPGQGLRLIYYSQIVNDFQKGDIAEGYSVSREKKESFPLTVTSAQKNPTAFYLCASSARSSSQYFGPGTRLLVL.

The chain recombines TRBV12-3 or TRBV12-4 with TRBJ2-1, with D hard to call. The CDR3 extends over 12 amino acids. Trimming removed 4 bases from V and 9 bases from J, with 10 bases in between. The CDR3 DNA follows: TGTGCCAGCAGTTCGAGCTGGGCTGAGCAGTTCTTC. Translated: CASSSSWAEQFF.

The rearrangement uses TRBV15 and TRBJ2-5; the D call may be TRBD1 or TRBD2 (6 bases each). From germline, CDR1 is LNHNV and CDR2 YYDKDF (reference sequence). The ends were cut back, 1 base at V and 3 bases at J, with 15 bases in the middle. The CDR3 loop spans 16 amino acids. CDR3 sequence: CATSRGPPGGEETQYF. The CDR3 DNA reads as TGTGCCACCAGCAGAGGGCCACCCGGGGGCGAAGAGACCCAGTACTTC.

This sequence joins TRBV4-1 and TRBJ2-6, with TRBD2 matching over 11 bases. The V segment lost 0 bases and the J segment 2 bases; nucleotides outside the gene matches: 6. This CDR3 has 19 residues. Germline loops: CDR1 MGHRA, CDR2 YSYEKL. CDR3 in DNA: TGCGCCAGCAGCCAAGAGGGTTTAGCGGGAGGGACTGGGGCCAACGTCCTGACTTTC. As protein: CASSQEGLAGGTGANVLTF.

The chain uses TRBV7-9 and TRBJ1-3; no clear D. The V and J ends lost 4 bases and 0 bases respectively, with 10 bases between them. The CDR3 loop spans 15 amino acids. Germline V gene data show CDR1 as SEHNR and CDR2 as FQNEAQ (reference sequence). The DNA for the CDR3 is TGTGCCAGCAGCTCCCCGGCGAACTCTGGAAACACCATATATTTT. Translation gives CASSSPANSGNTIYF.

The chain is built from TRBV6-4 and TRBJ1-4; D remains unclear. V lost 8 bases and J 5 bases, leaving 12 bases between the germline ends. Germline CDR1 reads MRHNA; CDR2 reads SNTAGT. The CDR3 length is 13 residues. The CDR3 region is CASAAGPNEKLFF. CDR3 sequence (DNA): TGTGCCAGCGCGGCCGGTCCGAATGAAAAACTGTTTTTT.